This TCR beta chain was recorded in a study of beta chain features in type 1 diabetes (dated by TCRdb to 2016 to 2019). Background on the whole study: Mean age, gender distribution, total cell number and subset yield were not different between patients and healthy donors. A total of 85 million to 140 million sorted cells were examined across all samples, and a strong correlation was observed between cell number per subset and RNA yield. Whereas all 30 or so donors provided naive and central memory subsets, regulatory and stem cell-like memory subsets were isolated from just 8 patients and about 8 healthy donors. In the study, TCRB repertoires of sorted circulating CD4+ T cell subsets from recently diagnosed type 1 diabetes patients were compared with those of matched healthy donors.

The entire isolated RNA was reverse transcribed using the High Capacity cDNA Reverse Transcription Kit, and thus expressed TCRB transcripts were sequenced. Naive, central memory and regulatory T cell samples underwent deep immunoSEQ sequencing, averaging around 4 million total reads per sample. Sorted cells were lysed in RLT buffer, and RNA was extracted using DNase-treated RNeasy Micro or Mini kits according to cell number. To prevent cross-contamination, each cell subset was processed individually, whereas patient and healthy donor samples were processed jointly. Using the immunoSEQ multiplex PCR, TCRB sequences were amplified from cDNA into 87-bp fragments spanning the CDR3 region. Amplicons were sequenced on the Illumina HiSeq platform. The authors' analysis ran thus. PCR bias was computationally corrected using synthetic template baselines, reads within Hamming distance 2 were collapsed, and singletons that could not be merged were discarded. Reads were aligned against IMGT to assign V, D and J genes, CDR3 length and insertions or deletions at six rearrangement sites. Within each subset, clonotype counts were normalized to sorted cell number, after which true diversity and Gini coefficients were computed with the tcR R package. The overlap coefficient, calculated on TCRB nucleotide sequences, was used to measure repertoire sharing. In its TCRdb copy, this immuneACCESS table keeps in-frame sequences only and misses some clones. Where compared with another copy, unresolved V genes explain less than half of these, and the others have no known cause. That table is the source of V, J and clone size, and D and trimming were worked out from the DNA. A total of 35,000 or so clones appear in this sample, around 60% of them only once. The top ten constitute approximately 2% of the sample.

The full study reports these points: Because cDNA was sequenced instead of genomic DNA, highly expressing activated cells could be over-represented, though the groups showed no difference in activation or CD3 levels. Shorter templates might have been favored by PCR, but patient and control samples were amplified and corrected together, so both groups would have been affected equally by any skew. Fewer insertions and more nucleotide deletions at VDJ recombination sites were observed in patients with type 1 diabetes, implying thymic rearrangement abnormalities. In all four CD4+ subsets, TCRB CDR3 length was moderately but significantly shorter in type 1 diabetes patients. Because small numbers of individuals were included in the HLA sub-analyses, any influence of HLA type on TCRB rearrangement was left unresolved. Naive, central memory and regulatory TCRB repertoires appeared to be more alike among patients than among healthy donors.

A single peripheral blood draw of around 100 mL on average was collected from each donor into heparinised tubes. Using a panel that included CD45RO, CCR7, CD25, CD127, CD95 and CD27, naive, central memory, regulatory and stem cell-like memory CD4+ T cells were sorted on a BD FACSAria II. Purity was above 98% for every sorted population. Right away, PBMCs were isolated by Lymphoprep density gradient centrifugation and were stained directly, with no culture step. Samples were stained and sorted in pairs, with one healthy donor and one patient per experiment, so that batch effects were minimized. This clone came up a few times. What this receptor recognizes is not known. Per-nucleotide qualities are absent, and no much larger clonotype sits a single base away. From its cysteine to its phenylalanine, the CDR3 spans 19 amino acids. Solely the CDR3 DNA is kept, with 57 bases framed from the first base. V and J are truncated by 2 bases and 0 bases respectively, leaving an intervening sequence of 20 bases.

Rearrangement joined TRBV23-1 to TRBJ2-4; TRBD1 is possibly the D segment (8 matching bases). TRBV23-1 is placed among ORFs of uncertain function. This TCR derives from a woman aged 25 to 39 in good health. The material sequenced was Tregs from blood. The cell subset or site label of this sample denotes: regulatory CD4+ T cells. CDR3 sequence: CASSQRTGREELAKNIQYF. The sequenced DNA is TGCGCCAGCAGTCAACGGACAGGGAGGGAGGAACTAGCCAAAAACATTCAGTACTTC.